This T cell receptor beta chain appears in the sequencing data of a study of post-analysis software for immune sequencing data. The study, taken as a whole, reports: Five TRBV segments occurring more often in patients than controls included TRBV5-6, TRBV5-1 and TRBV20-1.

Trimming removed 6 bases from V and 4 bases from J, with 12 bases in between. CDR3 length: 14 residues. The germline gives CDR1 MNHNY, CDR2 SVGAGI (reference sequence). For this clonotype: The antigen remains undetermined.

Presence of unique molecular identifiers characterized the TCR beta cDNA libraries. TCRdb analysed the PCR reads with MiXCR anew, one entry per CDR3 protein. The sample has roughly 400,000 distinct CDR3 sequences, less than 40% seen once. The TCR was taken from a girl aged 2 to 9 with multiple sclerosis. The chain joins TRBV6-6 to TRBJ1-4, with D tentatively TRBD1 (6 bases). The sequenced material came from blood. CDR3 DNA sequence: TGTGCCAGCAGACGGACAGCTTTTAATGAAAAACTGTTTTTT. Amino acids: CASRRTAFNEKLFF.